The 28 T cell receptor beta chains below all came from one sample that was sequenced in a study of response to subunit inactivated influenza vaccine. TCRdb re-analysed the RT-PCR reads in MiXCR, keeping a single row per CDR3 protein. The repertoire holds approximately 490,000 distinct CDR3 sequences, with more than 7% as singletons. Sequenced here: PBMCs from blood, sampled 23 to 25 months after vaccination. All receptors derive from a man between 50 and 75 years old who received an inactivated influenza vaccine.

This clonotype was observed a few times. The genes are TRBV7-2 and TRBJ2-7, with D unclear. Trimming stripped 0 bases from V and 3 bases from J, with 12 bases between. Germline lookup yields CDR1 SGHTA and CDR2 FQGNSA. There are 15 residues in the CDR3. The CDR3: CASSLAWAGGYEQYF. CDR3 in DNA: TGTGCCAGCAGCTTAGCCTGGGCAGGCGGCTACGAGCAGTACTTC.

This clonotype was seen a few times. V gene TRBV27 combines with J gene TRBJ2-5; TRBD1 is a possible D gene (6 bases). The germline gives CDR1 MNHEY, CDR2 SMNVEV (reference sequence). V lost 5 bases and J 6 bases, leaving 13 bases between the germline ends. The CDR3 consists of 13 residues. The CDR3 sequence is CASSPSWGQTQYF. The CDR3 DNA follows: TGTGCCAGCAGTCCCAGTTGGGGGCAGACCCAGTACTTC.

This sequence joins TRBV6-2 or TRBV6-3 and TRBJ1-1; D is unclear. In germline, CDR1 is MNHEY, CDR2 SVGEGT. Trimming took off 4 bases at V and 0 bases at J, with 9 bases between the two ends. CDR3 length: 14 amino acids. The CDR3 DNA sequence: TGTGCCAGCAGTTCTCCCTTCATGAACACTGAAGCTTTCTTT. Residues: CASSSPFMNTEAFF.

This clonotype turned up a few times. V is TRBV6-1 and J is TRBJ2-7, with 8 bases aligning to TRBD1. The CDR3 loop spans 14 amino acids. Germline CDR1 MNHNS, CDR2 SASEGT. V shed 3 bases, J shed 4 bases, and the junction held 5 bases outside the gene matches. CDR3 sequence (DNA): TGTGCCAGCAGTGACGTGGACAGGGAGTACGAGCAGTACTTC. Translated: CASSDVDREYEQYF.

This chain links TRBV19 with TRBJ2-1; D possibly uses TRBD1 or TRBD2 (5 bases each). From germline, CDR1 is LNHDA and CDR2 SQIVND (reference sequence). The V gene lost 9 bases and the J gene lost 4 bases, with 19 bases spanning the gap. This CDR3 comprises 15 residues. CDR3 nucleotide sequence: TGTGCCAGCAGGCGAGGGGACCTGACTTACAATGAGCAGTTCTTC. Translation: CASRRGDLTYNEQFF.

V and J are TRBV29-1 and TRBJ2-3, with 8 positions matching TRBD1. From germline, CDR1 is SQVTM and CDR2 ANQGSEA. CDR3 length: 13 residues. V dropped 3 bases and J dropped 3; count of bases not matched to a gene: 2. In DNA, the CDR3 is TGCAGCGTTGACGGACAGGGAACAGATACGCAGTATTTT. Protein product: CSVDGQGTDTQYF.

The chain carries TRBV2 and TRBJ2-5; 7 nucleotides line up with TRBD1. V lost 6 bases, J lost 2 bases, and 6 bases stayed unmatched. This CDR3 is 14 amino acids long. Germline-derived CDR1 and CDR2 are SNHLY and FYNNEI. CDR3 sequence (DNA): TGTGCCAGCAGACAGGGGCCCTATCAAGAGACCCAGTACTTC. Translated, it gives CASRQGPYQETQYF.

This clonotype was observed many times. The chain carries TRBV12-3 or TRBV12-4 and TRBJ2-7, with TRBD1 identical over 8 bases. This CDR3 has 14 amino acids. The V gene end was trimmed by 8 bases and the J gene end by 0 bases; junction bases not matched to a gene: 6. The CDR3 protein is CASSRDRPSYEQYF. CDR3 DNA: TGTGCCAGCTCCAGGGACAGGCCCTCCTACGAGCAGTACTTC.

The CDR3 nucleotides are TGTGCCAGCAGCATCCGAACACTAGACTATGGCTACACCTTC. This gives the protein CASSIRTLDYGYTF. The chain has TRBV9 and TRBJ1-2, with D unresolved. In germline, CDR1 is SGDLS, CDR2 YYNGEE. The V gene lost 4 bases and the J gene lost 3 bases, with 13 bases spanning the gap. This CDR3 is built from 14 residues.

There are a few counts of this clonotype. The chain is built from TRBV7-3 and TRBJ1-2; TRBD1 aligns across 8 bases. This CDR3 region has 12 residues. The J segment lost 8 bases and the V segment lost 6 bases, leaving 5 bases of the junction unmatched. Germline V gene data show CDR1 as SGHTA and CDR2 as FQGTGA. The CDR3: CASSSGGSGYTF. CDR3 sequence (DNA): TGTGCCAGCAGTTCAGGGGGCAGCGGCTACACCTTC.

This clonotype was detected a few times. CDR3 nucleotides: TGTGCCAGCAGCAAAGAAAAGGACAGCCTCCTCAACTATGGCTACACCTTC. Amino acid sequence: CASSKEKDSLLNYGYTF. The genes are TRBV21-1 and TRBJ1-2; TRBD1 reflects the table's D call only, with no check against the DNA. TRBV21-1 is marked as a pseudogene. The CDR3 consists of 17 residues.

The gene calls are TRBV3-1 and TRBJ1-2, with D unclear. The CDR3 extends over 14 amino acids. Germline-derived CDR1 and CDR2 are LGHDT and YNNKEL (reference sequence). Trimming cost V 1 base and J 2 bases, with 8 bases left between them. DNA for the CDR3: TGTGCCAGCAGCCAAGGGGCCGAGAACTATGGCTACACCTTC. It codes for CASSQGAENYGYTF.

This clonotype was seen at least ten times. The gene calls are TRBV6-2 or TRBV6-3 and TRBJ2-1, with 14 bases aligning to TRBD2. The CDR3 loop spans 16 amino acids. The V and J ends lost 5 bases and 7 bases, in that order; junction bases with no gene match: 7. Germline V lookup: CDR1 MNHEY, CDR2 SVGEGT. In nucleotides, the CDR3 is TGTGCCAGCAGTCCGACTAGCGGGGGGGCTAAAAATGAGCAGTTCTTC. Translated: CASSPTSGGAKNEQFF.

This clonotype was seen repeatedly, ten times or more. The chain uses TRBV6-5 and TRBJ2-5; the match to TRBD2 covers 10 bases. CDR3 length equals 17 residues. CDR1 and CDR2 (germline): MNHEY, SVGAGI. V was pared by 0 bases and J by 5 bases, with 9 bases of the junction left unmatched. The CDR3 coding sequence is TGTGCCAGCAGTTACTCTCTAGCGGGGGTACCATCCGAGACCCAGTACTTC. This codes for CASSYSLAGVPSETQYF.

This clonotype has a handful of counts. The DNA of the CDR3 is TGTGCCAGCAGACCGTTCCAGGGGAACCAAGAGACCCAGTACTTC. The encoded protein is CASRPFQGNQETQYF. The chain is built from TRBV6-2 or TRBV6-3 and TRBJ2-5, with TRBD1 as a possible D gene (6 bases). The CDR3 is made up of 15 amino acids. V lost 6 bases, J lost 0 bases, and 14 bases lay in between. Germline V lookup: CDR1 MNHEY, CDR2 SVGEGT.

This clonotype occurred many times. This chain uses TRBV20-1 with TRBJ2-7; 10 bases are a match to TRBD1. CDR3 size: 13 residues. With V trimmed by 6 bases and J by 9 bases, 11 bases remained unmatched. Germline V gene lookup returns CDR1 DFQATT and CDR2 SNEGSKA (reference sequence). The CDR3 DNA reads as TGCAGTGCACCGGGGACAGGGGTTTCCGGGCAGTACTTC. Translating it yields CSAPGTGVSGQYF.

This clonotype was counted a few times. The rearrangement joins TRBV11-2 to TRBJ2-3, with D perhaps being TRBD1 or TRBD2 (5 bases each). The CDR3 is made up of 17 amino acids. The V end was cut by 0 bases, the J end by 4 bases, with 17 bases between. Germline V gives CDR1 SGHAT, CDR2 FQNNGV. The CDR3 is CASSLEGAPGWADTQYF. The CDR3 nucleotides read TGTGCCAGCAGCTTAGAAGGGGCCCCGGGATGGGCAGATACGCAGTATTTT.

This sequence joins TRBV7-2 and TRBJ2-1, with TRBD2 as a possible D gene (6 bases). The CDR3 runs to 13 residues. Trimming took 0 bases from V and 10 from J, leaving 10 bases between them. Germline CDR1 reads SGHTA; CDR2 reads FQGNSA. The CDR3 loop reads CASSLAEGTEQFF. The CDR3 DNA sequence: TGTGCCAGCAGCTTAGCGGAGGGGACGGAGCAGTTCTTC.

This clonotype was counted a few times. The chain links TRBV4-1 to TRBJ2-7, with D perhaps matching TRBD1 or TRBD2 (6 bases each). From germline, CDR1 is MGHRA and CDR2 YSYEKL. Trimming took off 4 bases at V and 0 bases at J, with 10 bases between the two ends. The CDR3 spans 14 residues. CDR3 amino acids: CASSRGGSSYEQYF. CDR3 in DNA: TGCGCCAGCAGCCGAGGGGGGTCCTCCTACGAGCAGTACTTC.

The V call is TRBV6-1, the J call TRBJ2-3; D unclear. Germline V gives CDR1 MNHNS, CDR2 SASEGT. This CDR3 spans 13 amino acids. V shed 6 bases and J shed 2 bases, with 9 bases lying between them. In nucleotides, the CDR3 is TGTGCCAGCAGCGGACCGATCACAGATACGCAGTATTTT. It translates to CASSGPITDTQYF.

This clonotype has at least ten counts. The chain joins TRBV5-1 to TRBJ2-7; 10 bases line up with TRBD1. CDR1 is SGHRS and CDR2 is YFSETQ in the germline V gene. This CDR3 is 15 amino acids long. Losses at the gene ends were 4 bases for V and 1 base for J; bases not matched to a gene: 5. CDR3 sequence (DNA): TGCGCCAGCAGCCCATGGGACAGGGGATCCTACGAGCAGTACTTC. Translated, it gives CASSPWDRGSYEQYF.

In the case of this clonotype: A clone one base away is much larger, so this may be a read error. The chain employs TRBV5-1 and TRBJ2-7, with D perhaps matching TRBD2 (5 bases). V was cut by 4 bases and J by 7 bases, with 12 bases left in between. This CDR3 spans 12 amino acids. The V gene's germline CDR1 is SGHRS and CDR2 YFSETQ. CDR3 protein: CASSRGDQEQYF. CDR3 nucleotides: TGCGCCAGCAGCCGGGGTGACCAGGAGCAGTACTTC.

This clonotype was counted at least ten times. J is TRBJ2-2 and V is TRBV28; D perhaps matches TRBD1 (5 bases). The CDR3 totals 14 residues. Germline CDR1 MDHEN, CDR2 SYDVKM. The V gene lost 5 bases and the J gene lost 1 base, with 8 bases spanning the gap. In DNA, the CDR3 is TGTGCCAGCAGTACAGGCTTGAACACCGGGGAGCTGTTTTTT. As protein: CASSTGLNTGELFF.

This clonotype was counted a few times. The chain carries TRBV11-1 and TRBJ1-2; tentatively, D is TRBD1 (5 bases). CDR3 length: 18 amino acids. Trimming pared 1 base from V and 8 bases from J, leaving 26 bases between. Germline CDR1 SGHAT, CDR2 FQDESV (reference sequence). CDR3 nucleotides: TGTGCCAGCAGCTTAGTTGGGGGAACCGGGACGTGGACGGAGGGCTACACCTTC. It is translated as CASSLVGGTGTWTEGYTF.

The chain has TRBV5-1 and TRBJ2-2, with D tentatively TRBD1 or TRBD2 (5 bases each). V lost 0 bases, J lost 6 bases, and 12 bases lay in between. The CDR3 is 15 amino acids. CDR1 and CDR2 (germline): SGHRS, YFSETQ. This CDR3 is CASSLGPGASGELFF. DNA of the CDR3: TGCGCCAGCAGCTTGGGTCCCGGGGCATCCGGGGAGCTGTTTTTT.

This chain links TRBV18 with TRBJ1-1; 7 bases are a match to TRBD1. Trimming took 3 bases from V and 10 from J; bases not matched to a gene: 11. The CDR3 runs 14 residues. CDR1 KGHSH and CDR2 LQKENI come from the germline V gene. The CDR3 protein is CASSPEQGTVRAFF. CDR3 bases: TGTGCCAGCTCACCGGAACAGGGGACAGTGCGAGCTTTCTTT.

This chain connects TRBV29-1 to TRBJ1-4; D is unclear. Germline V CDR1 and CDR2: SQVTM, ANQGSEA. The CDR3 covers 13 residues. Trimming took off 7 bases at V and 8 bases at J, with 17 bases between the two ends. The DNA of the CDR3 is TGCAGCGCCGGTGGGAGTCTGTGGGAAAAACTGTTTTTT. This translates into CSAGGSLWEKLFF.

The rearrangement links TRBV2 to TRBJ2-7; 7 nucleotides match TRBD2. Germline CDR1 is SNHLY and CDR2 is FYNNEI. The length of the CDR3 is 16 residues. The junction had 11 bases not matched to a gene; V was cut back by 0 bases and J by 6 bases. The CDR3 DNA is TGTGCCAGCAGTGAAGCCGGGGGAGGGCCCTCGAGCGAGCAGTACTTC. Amino acids: CASSEAGGGPSSEQYF.